This TCR beta chain was identified in a study of shared clonotypes between healthy human individuals. The CDR3 runs to 15 residues. The V segment lost 3 bases and the J segment 5 bases; nucleotides outside the gene matches: 8. CDR1 is SGHTA, CDR2 FQGNSA, per germline. Each PCR replicate from the sorted subsets contained about 200 ng DNA, which is tens of thousands of T cell genomes. Libraries were prepared by immunoSEQ multiplex PCR; TCRdb keeps only in-frame clonotypes and omits some of them. The sample records about a million clones, less than 85% being singletons. The source material was memory CD4+ T cells sorted from blood. Documented subset: CD45RA-negative fraction. V gene TRBV7-2 combines with J gene TRBJ2-7; 9 positions agree with TRBD2. This clonotype was obtained from a man aged 18 to 29 in good health. The CDR3 spells CASSFLAGGQNEQYF. In DNA, the CDR3 is TGTGCCAGCAGCTTCTTGGCGGGAGGGCAGAACGAGCAGTACTTC.